The following is a T cell receptor beta chain sequence with its context. These data belong to a study of blood T cell repertoires in COVID-19. Repertoires were generated with immunoSEQ multiplex PCR, while TCRdb's copy carries only in-frame clones and drops some. The repertoire consists of roughly 68,000 clones, with about 90% occurring once and the leading ten covering approximately 45%. V was pared by 0 bases and J by 0 bases, with 12 bases between. The germline V gene has CDR1 GTSNPN and CDR2 SVGIG (reference sequence). The CDR3 is 16 residues long. The TCR originated in a woman in her sixties or seventies with COVID-19, enrolled during active disease. The J gene is TRBJ1-5, the V gene TRBV30; no clear D. The sequenced sample was peripheral blood. CDR3 protein: CAWSVMGEYSNQPQHF. In DNA, the CDR3 is TGTGCCTGGAGTGTAATGGGAGAATATAGCAATCAGCCCCAGCATTTT. Supplemented by reference TRBV30 and TRBJ1-5, the full variable domain reads SQTIHQWPATLVQPVGSPLSLECTVEGTSNPNLYWYRQAAGRGLQLLFYSVGIGQISSEVPQNLSASRPQDRQFILSSKKLLLSDSGFYLCAWSVMGEYSNQPQHFGDGTRLSIL.